These 7 T cell receptor beta chains share one sample of origin, sequenced in a study of cytomegalovirus exposure and HLA in healthy donors. The PCR contained 60 Vbeta and 13 Jbeta primers. TCRdb's copy holds only in-frame clones and misses some; the assay was immunoSEQ multiplex PCR. The table shows approximately 130,000 clones, with under 90% occurring only once. Sequences were obtained from PBMCs. The receptors were sampled from a woman between 40 and 50 years old in good health and CMV-seronegative.

This clone was recorded only once. The chain couples TRBV5-1 to TRBJ2-7, with 9 positions matching TRBD1. The V segment lost 0 bases and the J segment 2 bases; nucleotides outside the gene matches: 3. The CDR3 is made up of 15 amino acids. Germline values: CDR1 SGHRS, CDR2 YFSETQ. The CDR3 here is CASSLARDRAYEQYF. CDR3 bases: TGCGCCAGCAGCTTGGCTAGGGACAGGGCCTACGAGCAGTACTTC.

The V call is TRBV7-3, the J call TRBJ1-1; TRBD1 matches 9 bases. The CDR3 length is 14 residues. The V and J ends lost 6 bases and 4 bases, in that order; junction bases with no gene match: 6. Germline CDR1 is SGHTA and CDR2 is FQGTGA. The CDR3: CASRRTGESTEAFF. The CDR3 coding sequence is TGTGCCAGCAGGAGGACAGGGGAGAGCACTGAAGCTTTCTTT.

DNA for the CDR3: TGCAGTGCTGAGGACAGGGTCGCAGCTTTCTTT. Translation: CSAEDRVAAFF. The chain employs TRBV20-1 and TRBJ1-1; TRBD1 matches 8 bases. The CDR3 totals 11 residues. J lost 10 bases, V lost 5 bases, and 6 bases had no gene match. Germline V lookup: CDR1 DFQATT, CDR2 SNEGSKA (reference sequence).

The rearrangement links TRBV9 to TRBJ1-6; D might be TRBD1 (6 bases). Looked up from germline, CDR1 is SGDLS and CDR2 is YYNGEE. This CDR3 contains 15 residues. Trimming removed 5 bases at V and 6 bases at J, with 15 bases between. The CDR3 bases are TGTGCCAGCAGAGAGGGGGGGTCTCCTAATTCACCCCTCCACTTT. This translates into CASREGGSPNSPLHF.

This clone was counted a single time. This rearrangement joins TRBV9 to TRBJ1-5; no clear D. The CDR3 runs 14 residues. Germline assignment: CDR1 SGDLS and CDR2 YYNGEE. V dropped 0 bases and J dropped 4 bases, with 8 bases sitting between them. CDR3 sequence (DNA): TGTGCCAGCAGCGTAGGAGCGGGTAATCAGCCCCAGCATTTT. It specifies CASSVGAGNQPQHF.

This clone was seen only a few times. J is TRBJ1-1 and V is TRBV30; D unresolved. Germline loops: CDR1 GTSNPN, CDR2 SVGIG (reference sequence). The V end lost 2 bases, the J end lost 1 base, and 11 bases lay between the germline ends. This CDR3 comprises 14 residues. CDR3 DNA: TGTGCCTGGAGTCGATGGAGTAAGAACACTGAAGCTTTCTTT. It is translated as CAWSRWSKNTEAFF. Filled out from reference TRBV30 and TRBJ1-1, the complete variable domain reads SQTIHQWPATLVQPVGSPLSLECTVEGTSNPNLYWYRQAAGRGLQLLFYSVGIGQISSEVPQNLSASRPQDRQFILSSKKLLLSDSGFYLCAWSRWSKNTEAFFGQGTRLTVV.

In this sample, this clone turned up a few times. This rearrangement joins TRBV4-2 to TRBJ2-2; 14 nucleotides line up with TRBD2. This CDR3 comprises 18 residues. CDR1 and CDR2 (germline): LGHNA, YNFKEQ. Trimming took 4 bases from V and 6 from J; bases not matched to a gene: 10. The DNA for the CDR3 is TGTGCCAGCAGCCTTGGGACTAGCGGGAGTCGGGTGGCCGGGGAGCTGTTTTTT. Its translation is CASSLGTSGSRVAGELFF.